These T cell receptor beta chains were read from a single sample in a study of blood T cell repertoires in COVID-19. Clones were read by immunoSEQ multiplex PCR, and TCRdb kept only the in-frame ones, dropping some. The sample includes over 100,000 clones, 91% of them seen just once. The specimen was peripheral blood. The receptors stem from a young man with acute or convalescent COVID-19. CDR3s include the opening cysteine and the closing phenylalanine or tryptophan. D genes are given only for firm matches. Clone size appears in some rows only: once, few, many, or a class for an expanded clone.

size	D	V	J	CDR3	DNA
NA	NA	TRBV7-9	TRBJ1-5	CASSTGTGTENQPQHF	TGTGCCAGCAGCACAGGGACGGGCACTGAAAATCAGCCCCAGCATTTT
NA	NA	TRBV6-6	TRBJ2-1	CASSYSRTYPYNEQFF	TGTGCCAGCAGTTACTCGAGGACATACCCCTACAATGAGCAGTTCTTC
NA	TRBD2	TRBV24-1	TRBJ2-3	CATSDLASGTSGRTDTQYF	TGTGCCACCAGTGATTTGGCATCCGGGACTAGCGGGAGGACAGATACGCAGTATTTT
NA	NA	TRBV5-5	TRBJ1-2	CASSQRGGAGSYGYTF	TGTGCCAGCAGCCAACGAGGGGGGGCTGGTTCCTATGGCTACACCTTC
NA	NA	TRBV19	TRBJ1-2	CASMKQGTYGYTF	TGTGCCAGTATGAAGCAGGGGACCTATGGCTACACCTTC
NA	NA	TRBV7-9	TRBJ2-7	CASSFTGLGAPYEQYF	TGTGCCAGCAGCTTCACAGGCCTCGGAGCTCCCTACGAGCAGTACTTC
NA	TRBD1	TRBV5-1	TRBJ2-7	CASSTNRGATSYEQYF	TGCGCCAGCAGCACTAACAGGGGCGCTACTTCCTACGAGCAGTACTTC
NA	NA	TRBV19	TRBJ1-1	CASSILGGGAFF	TGTGCCAGTAGTATCTTGGGGGGGGGTGCTTTCTTT
NA	NA	TRBV5-4	TRBJ2-5	CASSPQYQETQYF	TGTGCCAGCAGTCCCCAGTACCAAGAGACCCAGTACTTC
once	TRBD1	TRBV11-3	TRBJ1-1	CASSRDSSMNTEAFF	TGTGCCAGCAGCCGGGACAGTTCCATGAACACTGAAGCTTTCTTT
NA	TRBD2	TRBV3-1/TRBV3-2	TRBJ2-3	CASSQRGGPGTDTQYF	TGTGCCAGCAGCCAACGCGGGGGGCCCGGCACAGATACGCAGTATTTT
NA	TRBD1	TRBV2	TRBJ1-2	CASRQGGTYGYTF	TGTGCCAGCAGACAGGGGGGAACATATGGCTACACCTTC
once	TRBD1	TRBV5-4	TRBJ1-6	CASSPSPQGGNSPLHF	TGTGCCAGCAGCCCTAGCCCTCAGGGGGGAAATTCACCCCTCCACTTT
NA	NA	TRBV5-1	TRBJ1-2	CASSLEQVPVRVF	TGCGCCAGCAGCTTGGAACAGGTTCCTGTTAGGGTTTTC
NA	TRBD1	TRBV7-8	TRBJ1-6	CASSPGTGRADSPLHF	TGTGCCAGCAGCCCAGGGACAGGGCGAGCGGATTCACCCCTCCACTTT
NA	TRBD1	TRBV5-6	TRBJ1-2	CASSGGQGLDYGYTF	TGTGCCAGCAGCGGGGGACAGGGGCTGGACTATGGCTACACCTTC
NA	TRBD2	TRBV7-8	TRBJ2-2	CASSLVAGMNTGELFF	TGTGCCAGCAGCTTAGTAGCGGGAATGAACACCGGGGAGCTGTTTTTT
NA	TRBD1	TRBV5-1	TRBJ1-1	CASSSGQGFSTEAFF	TGCGCCAGCAGCTCCGGACAGGGATTTTCCACTGAAGCTTTCTTT
NA	NA	TRBV6-5	TRBJ1-3	CASSYSSGNTIYF	TGTGCCAGCAGTTACTCGTCAGGAAACACCATATATTTT
NA	NA	TRBV7-8	TRBJ2-1	CASSLRGGANEQFF	TGTGCCAGCAGCTTACGTGGGGGGGCCAATGAGCAGTTCTTC
NA	NA	TRBV10-1	TRBJ2-1	CATTKGPGNEQFF	TGCGCCACCACAAAGGGTCCGGGGAATGAGCAGTTCTTC
NA	TRBD1	TRBV19	TRBJ1-1	CASRAGGTEAFF	TGTGCCAGTAGGGCAGGGGGCACTGAAGCTTTCTTT
NA	NA	TRBV5-6	TRBJ1-4	CASSFIADSSEKLFF	TGTGCCAGCAGCTTCATCGCGGACAGCAGTGAAAAACTGTTTTTT
NA	NA	TRBV18	TRBJ1-1	CASSAAWVNTEAFF	TGTGCCAGCTCAGCGGCTTGGGTAAACACTGAAGCTTTCTTT
NA	NA	TRBV13	TRBJ1-1	CASSALGLTEAFF	TGTGCCAGCAGCGCCCTAGGACTCACTGAAGCTTTCTTT
NA	NA	TRBV20-1	TRBJ1-1	CSASKGMNTEAFF	TGCAGTGCTAGTAAGGGGATGAACACTGAAGCTTTCTTT
NA	TRBD1	TRBV2	TRBJ1-2	CASSRTGEYGYTF	TGTGCCAGCAGTAGGACAGGGGAATATGGCTACACCTTC
NA	TRBD2	TRBV6-4	TRBJ2-1	CASSAGLAESNEQFF	TGTGCCAGCAGTGCGGGACTAGCGGAGTCCAATGAGCAGTTCTTC
NA	NA	TRBV9	TRBJ2-1	CASSITGHEQFF	TGTGCCAGCAGCATAACAGGGCATGAGCAGTTCTTC
NA	TRBD2	TRBV9	TRBJ2-1	CASSGLGGLNYNEQFF	TGTGCCAGCAGCGGCCTCGGGGGGTTGAACTACAATGAGCAGTTCTTC
once	NA	TRBV10-2	TRBJ1-1	CASSESRYRGTPEAFF	TGCGCCAGCAGTGAGTCGCGGTATAGGGGAACGCCTGAAGCTTTCTTT
NA	NA	TRBV5-4	TRBJ2-2	CASSPKTPGELFF	TGTGCCAGCAGCCCTAAAACCCCCGGGGAGCTGTTTTTT
NA	NA	TRBV19	TRBJ2-3	CASSIGSPDTQYF	TGTGCCAGTAGTATAGGTAGTCCAGATACGCAGTATTTT
NA	NA	TRBV4-1	TRBJ1-5	CASSQEQGSNQPQHF	TGCGCCAGCAGCCAAGAGCAGGGGAGCAATCAGCCCCAGCATTTT
NA	NA	TRBV19	TRBJ1-1	CASASGGGTEAFF	TGTGCCAGTGCCTCGGGCGGGGGCACTGAAGCTTTCTTT
NA	TRBD2	TRBV14	TRBJ2-7	CASSGTSYEQYF	TGTGCCAGCTCCGGGACTAGCTACGAGCAGTACTTC
NA	TRBD1	TRBV19	TRBJ1-1	CASTQGQGALPNTEAFF	TGTGCCAGTACCCAAGGACAGGGAGCTTTGCCGAACACTGAAGCTTTCTTT
NA	NA	TRBV6-5	TRBJ1-5	CASGLNQPQHF	TGTGCCAGTGGACTTAATCAGCCCCAGCATTTT
NA	NA	TRBV14	TRBJ2-1	CASSQALLATGYNEQFF	TGTGCCAGCAGCCAAGCTCTACTAGCAACAGGATACAATGAGCAGTTCTTC
NA	TRBD2	TRBV27	TRBJ2-3	CASSLGTSGGGSTDTQYF	TGTGCCAGCAGCCTCGGGACTAGCGGGGGTGGAAGCACAGATACGCAGTATTTT
NA	NA	TRBV27	TRBJ1-6	CASSPGGLNSPLHF	TGTGCCAGCTCCCCCGGAGGTCTTAATTCACCCCTCCACTTT
NA	TRBD1	TRBV2	TRBJ1-1	CASGGQPNTEAFF	TGTGCCAGCGGGGGACAGCCGAACACTGAAGCTTTCTTT
NA	NA	TRBV3-1/TRBV3-2	TRBJ2-4	CASSQVRGNIQYF	TGTGCCAGCAGCCAAGTAAGGGGAAACATTCAGTACTTC
NA	TRBD1	TRBV30	TRBJ1-1	CAWNGGTEIEAFF	TGTGCCTGGAATGGTGGGACAGAGATTGAAGCTTTCTTT